The 32 T cell receptor beta chains below all came from one sample that was sequenced in a study of CD8 T cells in ankylosing spondylitis. Study-wide results and limits: What appeared characteristic of ankylosing spondylitis blood was a TCR beta motif of seven to nine highly homologous variants.

Which antigens these TCRs recognize remains unknown. TCRdb reprocessed the 5' RACE reads via MiXCR and lists one record per CDR3 protein. The sample lists more than 250,000 distinct CDR3 sequences, 6.5% to 10% seen once, with 13% to 15% in the top ten. The sequencing sample was made of blood, either unsorted or a sorted T cell fraction (not recorded which). These receptors were taken from a male donor with ankylosing spondylitis.

This rearrangement joins TRBV15 to TRBJ1-3; D not certain. The CDR3 is 13 residues long. Germline loops: CDR1 LNHNV, CDR2 YYDKDF (reference sequence). V lost 1 base, J lost 3 bases, and 4 bases lay in between. The CDR3: CATSRGLGNTIYF. The DNA for the CDR3 is TGTGCCACCAGCAGAGGGCTTGGAAACACCATATATTTT. Full variable domain (rest looked up from reference TRBV15 and TRBJ1-3): DAMVIQNPRYQVTQFGKPVTLSCSQTLNHNVMYWYQQKSSQAPKLLFHYYDKDFNNEADTPDNFQSRRPNTSFCFLDIRSPGLGDTAMYLCATSRGLGNTIYFGEGSWLTVV.

The chain uses TRBV4-1 and TRBJ1-5; maybe TRBD1 (6 bases). Trimming cost V 0 bases and J 5 bases, with 11 bases left between them. Germline loops: CDR1 MGHRA, CDR2 YSYEKL. The CDR3 is 15 amino acids. The CDR3, as DNA: TGCGCCAGCAGCCAAGACCCAGGGGTGGATCAGCCCCAGCATTTT. This translates into CASSQDPGVDQPQHF.

There are a few counts of this clonotype. The chain links TRBV7-9 to TRBJ2-7, with D uncertain. The CDR3 sequence is 13 residues long. Trimming stripped 5 bases from V and 7 bases from J, with 15 bases between. CDR1 is SEHNR and CDR2 is FQNEAQ in the germline V gene (reference sequence). As DNA, the CDR3 is TGTGCCAGCAGCCCCGGCTTGGGGTGGGAGCAGTACTTC. Amino acid sequence: CASSPGLGWEQYF.

This clonotype occurred many times. The CDR3 nucleotides are TGTGCCAGCAGCCAAGATCAGCGGCAGAGGAGGGAGCTGTTTTTT. Translation gives CASSQDQRQRRELFF. The chain is built from TRBV4-2 and TRBJ2-2; D is possibly TRBD2 (5 bases). With 0 bases removed from V and 9 bases from J, the gap between germline ends came to 14 bases. The CDR3 length is 15 residues. Germline CDR1 is LGHNA and CDR2 is YNFKEQ.

The V gene is TRBV6-2 or TRBV6-3, the J gene TRBJ2-5; the D is unclear. Looked up from germline, CDR1 is MNHEY and CDR2 is SVGEGT. The V end lost 5 bases, the J end lost 5 bases, and 15 bases lay between the germline ends. The CDR3 is made up of 14 amino acids. The CDR3 sequence: CASSLPLPWETQYF. The CDR3 DNA follows: TGTGCCAGCAGTCTTCCTTTGCCCTGGGAGACCCAGTACTTC.

The chain recombines TRBV28 with TRBJ2-7; no firm D call. Germline V gives CDR1 MDHEN, CDR2 SYDVKM. The V end was cut by 6 bases, the J end by 5 bases, with 20 bases between. The length of the CDR3 is 15 residues. The CDR3 DNA follows: TGTGCCAGCAGCCCAAGGGCCCACGGAAGAGACGAGCAGTACTTC. This translates into CASSPRAHGRDEQYF.

The chain employs TRBV6-1 and TRBJ1-2; 7 nucleotides match TRBD1. The CDR3 consists of 15 residues. V lost 6 bases, J lost 1 base, and 8 bases stayed unmatched. The germline V gene encodes CDR1 MNHNS and CDR2 SASEGT. CDR3 in amino acids: CASRSRRQGNYGYTF. CDR3 nucleotide sequence: TGTGCCAGCAGGTCCAGACGACAGGGTAACTATGGCTACACCTTC.

The chain is built from TRBV27 and TRBJ2-7; no reliable D call. The V gene's germline CDR1 is MNHEY and CDR2 SMNVEV (reference sequence). Trimming took off 5 bases at V and 0 bases at J, with 11 bases between the two ends. The CDR3 has 14 amino acids. The DNA for the CDR3 is TGTGCCAGCAGTCAAATTAGTAGCTCCTACGAGCAGTACTTC. This gives the protein CASSQISSSYEQYF.

This clonotype was counted between two and nine times. The chain combines TRBV19 with TRBJ1-2; 8 positions agree with TRBD1. The CDR3 totals 14 residues. Germline V gene sequence: CDR1 LNHDA, CDR2 SQIVND (reference sequence). Losses at the gene ends were 4 bases for V and 6 bases for J; bases not matched to a gene: 7. The chain's CDR3 is CASSTSGQGHGYTF. In DNA form, the CDR3 reads TGTGCCAGTAGTACCTCCGGACAGGGACATGGCTACACCTTC.

This clonotype appeared many times. The gene calls are TRBV28 and TRBJ2-7; 7 bases agree with TRBD2. Per germline, CDR1 MDHEN and CDR2 SYDVKM. The CDR3 is made up of 14 amino acids. Trimming at V came to 5 bases and at J to 0 bases, leaving 4 bases not matched to a gene. In nucleotides, the CDR3 is TGTGCCAGCAGTCTAGCGGCCACCTCCTACGAGCAGTACTTC. Its translation: CASSLAATSYEQYF. Supplemented by reference TRBV28 and TRBJ2-7, the full variable domain reads DVKVTQSSRYLVKRTGEKVFLECVQDMDHENMFWYRQDPGLGLRLIYFSYDVKMKEKGDIPEGYSVSREKKERFSLILESASTNQTSMYLCASSLAATSYEQYFGPGTRLTVT.

This clonotype has more than one count but fewer than ten. This chain uses TRBV28 with TRBJ2-7; 8 positions match TRBD2. Germline assignment: CDR1 MDHEN and CDR2 SYDVKM. The J segment lost 0 bases and the V segment lost 6 bases, leaving 10 bases of the junction unmatched. The CDR3 spans 16 residues. The CDR3 region has the DNA TGTGCCAGCAGGAAGTACCTGGCGGGAGGCTCCTACGAGCAGTACTTC. Residues: CASRKYLAGGSYEQYF. The variable domain in full, with the rest retrieved from reference TRBV28 and TRBJ2-7, is DVKVTQSSRYLVKRTGEKVFLECVQDMDHENMFWYRQDPGLGLRLIYFSYDVKMKEKGDIPEGYSVSREKKERFSLILESASTNQTSMYLCASRKYLAGGSYEQYFGPGTRLTVT.

The chain employs TRBV20-1 and TRBJ2-3; a possible D gene is TRBD1 (6 bases). Trimming removed 5 bases at V and 2 bases at J, with 17 bases between. Per germline, CDR1 DFQATT and CDR2 SNEGSKA (reference sequence). This CDR3 spans 15 amino acids. The CDR3 DNA follows: TGCAGTGCTGGCCGACAGGAAGCGGACACAGATACGCAGTATTTT. The encoded protein is CSAGRQEADTDTQYF.

The V call is TRBV20-1, the J call TRBJ2-7, with D hard to call. Trimming shortened V by 2 bases and J by 0 bases, and 8 bases separated the two germline ends. This CDR3 contains 13 residues. Germline CDR1 reads DFQATT; CDR2 reads SNEGSKA (reference sequence). In DNA form, the CDR3 reads TGCAGTGCTAGATTACCGAGCTCCTACGAGCAGTACTTC. This encodes CSARLPSSYEQYF.

This clonotype was observed at least ten times. The rearrangement links TRBV12-3 or TRBV12-4 to TRBJ1-5; 10 nucleotides line up with TRBD1. The CDR3 contains 14 residues. V shed 6 bases, J shed 7 bases, and the junction held 6 bases outside the gene matches. The CDR3 region has the DNA TGTGCCAGCAGCCCCGGGACAGGGGACCAGCCCCAGCATTTT. Residues: CASSPGTGDQPQHF.

This clonotype was detected ten times or more. The chain joins TRBV12-3 or TRBV12-4 to TRBJ1-1; TRBD1 matches 7 bases. The CDR3 is made up of 13 amino acids. V lost 6 bases to trimming and J lost 7 bases; unmatched junction nucleotides: 8. The CDR3 reads CASRMGTALEAFF. CDR3 coding DNA: TGTGCCAGCAGGATGGGGACAGCGCTTGAAGCTTTCTTT.

The V call is TRBV19, the J call TRBJ2-2, with D unclear. This CDR3 contains 14 residues. Trimming took off 1 base at V and 10 bases at J, with 13 bases between the two ends. CDR1 is LNHDA, CDR2 SQIVND, per germline (reference sequence). CDR3 protein: CASSIGLTSEELFF. DNA for the CDR3: TGTGCCAGTAGTATAGGTCTCACCTCCGAGGAGCTGTTTTTT. The full variable domain, with the rest looked up from reference TRBV19 and TRBJ2-2, is DGGITQSPKYLFRKEGQNVTLSCEQNLNHDAMYWYRQDPGQGLRLIYYSQIVNDFQKGDIAEGYSVSREKKESFPLTVTSAQKNPTAFYLCASSIGLTSEELFFGEGSRLTVL.

Here the CDR3 reads CASSINRATNEKLFF. The CDR3 DNA reads as TGTGCCAGTAGTATCAACAGGGCAACTAATGAAAAACTGTTTTTT. The chain recombines TRBV19 with TRBJ1-4; possible D gene TRBD1, 6 bases. Trimming cost V 3 bases and J 0 bases, with 8 bases left between them. Germline V CDR1 and CDR2: LNHDA, SQIVND (reference sequence). The CDR3 covers 15 residues.

This clonotype was picked up a small number of times. V is TRBV4-1 and J is TRBJ2-1, with D tentatively TRBD1 (6 bases). Trimming left V 4 bases short and J 5 bases short, with 15 bases between. The CDR3 loop spans 15 amino acids. Looked up from germline, CDR1 is MGHRA and CDR2 is YSYEKL. The CDR3 here is CASSPPPDRNNEQFF. The CDR3 coding sequence is TGCGCCAGCAGCCCCCCCCCGGACAGAAACAATGAGCAGTTCTTC.

This clonotype has at least ten counts. V gene TRBV9 combines with J gene TRBJ2-2; a possible D gene is TRBD1 (6 bases). The CDR3 is made up of 15 amino acids. Germline loops: CDR1 SGDLS, CDR2 YYNGEE. V was shortened by 3 bases and J by 6 bases, with 15 bases between the two germline ends. CDR3 protein: CASSELGARSGELFF. As DNA, the CDR3 is TGTGCCAGCAGCGAACTGGGGGCGCGTTCCGGGGAGCTGTTTTTT.

The chain joins TRBV6-2 or TRBV6-3 to TRBJ2-1; 10 bases map to TRBD2. Germline V CDR1 and CDR2: MNHEY, SVGEGT. The length of the CDR3 is 17 residues. Unmatched junction bases numbered 8, after V lost 4 bases and J lost 2 bases. The CDR3 sequence is CASSSPTSGHTYNEQFF. CDR3 DNA sequence: TGTGCCAGCAGTTCCCCGACTAGCGGGCATACCTACAATGAGCAGTTCTTC.

V and J are TRBV7-2 and TRBJ1-1; perhaps TRBD1 as D (6 bases). The length of the CDR3 is 15 residues. The V end was cut by 5 bases, the J end by 2 bases, with 15 bases between. Germline CDR1 is SGHTA and CDR2 is FQGNSA. The CDR3 here is CASSPSSDRNTEAFF. The DNA of the CDR3 is TGTGCCAGCAGCCCGTCTTCGGACAGAAACACTGAAGCTTTCTTT.

This clonotype was detected a few times. The junction departs from germline at one end; a sequencing error may be responsible. This chain connects TRBV7-7 to TRBJ2-2; D gene ambiguous. Germline V gives CDR1 SSHAT, CDR2 FNYEAQ (reference sequence). The CDR3 length is 11 residues. CDR3 DNA: TGTGCTAGCAGCTCGCCTAGGGAGCTGTTTTTT. It yields the protein CASSSPRELFF. Filled out from reference TRBV7-7 and TRBJ2-2, the complete variable domain reads GAGVSQSPRYKVTKRGQDVTLRCDPISSHATLYWYQQALGQGPEFLTYFNYEAQPDKSGLPSDRFSAERPEGSISTLTIQRTEQRDSAMYRCASSSPRELFFGEGSRLTVL.

This clonotype was seen many times. The chain employs TRBV18 and TRBJ1-1; D unresolved. Germline CDR1 reads KGHSH; CDR2 reads LQKENI. V was clipped by 0 bases and J by 5 bases, with 13 bases between them. This CDR3 contains 15 residues. CDR3 DNA: TGTGCCAGCTCACCACCGCTCAGCCGAACGACTGAAGCTTTCTTT. Amino acids: CASSPPLSRTTEAFF.

Many counts were recorded for this clonotype. The chain carries TRBV5-1 and TRBJ2-7; 7 bases align to TRBD1. J gave up 0 bases and V 0 bases, and 3 bases lay outside the gene matches. This CDR3 has 15 amino acids. Germline V lookup: CDR1 SGHRS, CDR2 YFSETQ. CDR3 bases: TGCGCCAGCAGCTTGGACAGGGGTAACTCCTACGAGCAGTACTTC. Its protein product is CASSLDRGNSYEQYF.

This clonotype has a count of ten or more. The J gene is TRBJ2-1, the V gene TRBV29-1, with TRBD2 identical over 9 bases. The CDR3 extends over 14 amino acids. Losses at the gene ends were 6 bases for V and 3 bases for J; bases not matched to a gene: 6. Germline lookup yields CDR1 SQVTM and CDR2 ANQGSEA. CDR3 amino acids: CSVDSGRGYNEQFF. The DNA for the CDR3 is TGCAGCGTCGATAGCGGGAGAGGCTACAATGAGCAGTTCTTC.

This clonotype was seen many times. This chain connects TRBV29-1 to TRBJ2-7, with D hard to call. Germline loops: CDR1 SQVTM, CDR2 ANQGSEA. V dropped 0 bases and J dropped 7 bases, with 7 bases sitting between them. The CDR3 sequence is 11 residues long. This CDR3 is CSVEDGREQYF. In nucleotides, the CDR3 is TGCAGCGTTGAAGATGGAAGGGAGCAGTACTTC.

This clonotype was seen only a few times. The chain links TRBV3-1 to TRBJ2-3; D is ambiguous. Germline CDR1 reads LGHDT; CDR2 reads YNNKEL (reference sequence). V was shortened by 3 bases and J by 4 bases, with 8 bases between the two germline ends. This CDR3 is 13 amino acids long. CDR3 amino acids: CASSHENADTQYF. CDR3 in DNA: TGTGCCAGCAGCCATGAGAATGCAGATACGCAGTATTTT.

This rearrangement joins TRBV19 to TRBJ2-5; D might be TRBD1 or TRBD2, each matching 6 bases. This CDR3 has 16 amino acids. The V end lost 5 bases, the J end lost 1 base, and 17 bases lay between the germline ends. The germline CDR1 and CDR2 sequences are LNHDA and SQIVND (reference sequence). CDR3 in amino acids: CASSPRRGSIQETQYF. The CDR3 nucleotides are TGTGCCAGTAGTCCTCGGAGGGGGAGCATCCAAGAGACCCAGTACTTC.

The chain is built from TRBV5-5 and TRBJ2-1; 9 bases match TRBD1. The CDR3 consists of 14 residues. Germline V gene sequence: CDR1 SGHKS, CDR2 YYEKEE (reference sequence). Trimming took 5 bases from V and 10 from J; bases not matched to a gene: 10. CDR3 sequence reads: CASRPGQGFGEQFF. The CDR3 bases are TGTGCCAGCAGACCTGGACAGGGGTTCGGGGAGCAGTTCTTC.

This clonotype was counted between two and nine times. The chain carries TRBV7-9 and TRBJ2-2; D possibly corresponds to TRBD1 (6 bases). This CDR3 is 16 amino acids long. Trimming shortened V by 8 bases and J by 1 base, and 17 bases separated the two germline ends. CDR1 is SEHNR, CDR2 FQNEAQ, per germline (reference sequence). CDR3 DNA sequence: TGTGCCAGCGGTTTCGGTACAGGGCAGAACACCGGGGAGCTGTTTTTT. Translation gives CASGFGTGQNTGELFF.

A remark on this clonotype: A much larger clone differs by one base, so this may be a read error. The chain links TRBV5-1 to TRBJ1-1, with 7 bases fitting TRBD1. CDR3 length: 15 residues. The germline V gene has CDR1 SGHRS and CDR2 YFSETQ. This CDR3 is CAGSFAGQMNTEAFF. In nucleotides, the CDR3 is TGCGCCGGCAGCTTCGCGGGACAGATGAACACTGAAGCTTTCTTT. The full variable domain, its missing parts supplied by reference TRBV5-1 and TRBJ1-1, is KAGVTQTPRYLIKTRGQQVTLSCSPISGHRSVSWYQQTPGQGLQFLFEYFSETQRNKGNFPGRFSGRQFSNSRSEMNVSTLELGDSALYLCAGSFAGQMNTEAFFGQGTRLTVV.

The rearrangement uses TRBV5-1 and TRBJ2-1; 9 nucleotides agree with TRBD2. Unmatched junction bases numbered 12, after V lost 4 bases and J lost 1 base. The CDR3 is 18 residues long. CDR1 and CDR2 from the germline V gene are SGHRS and YFSETQ. DNA of the CDR3: TGCGCCAGCAGCGGAACTAGCGGGCCCCTCCTATCCTACAATGAGCAGTTCTTC. Translating gives CASSGTSGPLLSYNEQFF.